Given below is one TCR beta chain in context. The entry originates in a study of CD8 T cells in Susac syndrome. Germline V gene data show CDR1 as SGHRS and CDR2 as YFSETQ. V shed 4 bases and J shed 5 bases, with 18 bases lying between them. The CDR3 spans 15 residues. Reverse transcription of about 0.45 to 1 ug RNA used random hexamers. Via MiXCR, TCRdb re-called the immunoSEQ multiplex PCR reads, giving one row per CDR3 protein. The sample yields fewer than 95,000 distinct CDR3 sequences, approximately 96% seen once. This sequence originates from a human donor with Susac syndrome. The specimen sequenced was CD8+ T cells from PBMCs. The chain links TRBV5-1 to TRBJ2-5, with D possibly called TRBD1 or TRBD2 (6 bases each). The CDR3, as DNA: TGCGCCAGCAGCGATGGGGGGCCGGTTACGGAGACCCAGTACTTC. Translated: CASSDGGPVTETQYF.